The next 30 T cell receptor beta chains were all read from a single sample in a study of blood T cell repertoires in COVID-19. Measured with immunoSEQ multiplex PCR; TCRdb has only the in-frame clones, and not every one. Among about 220,000 clones listed, around 82% were seen once. The sample taken for sequencing was PBMCs or T cells enriched from blood (not recorded which). All receptors come from a woman aged 40 to 50 who had been exposed to COVID-19.

The rearrangement joins TRBV7-2 to TRBJ2-3, with 9 bases fitting TRBD2. V dropped 3 bases and J dropped 2; count of bases not matched to a gene: 6. Per the germline V gene, CDR1 is SGHTA and CDR2 is FQGNSA. The CDR3 contains 16 residues. This CDR3 reads CASSFRGTSPTDTQYF. Written as DNA, the CDR3 is TGTGCCAGCAGCTTCCGGGGGACTAGCCCCACAGATACGCAGTATTTT.

The chain joins TRBV30 to TRBJ1-2, with D possibly TRBD1 on 6 matching bases. There are 12 residues in the CDR3. Germline V gives CDR1 GTSNPN, CDR2 SVGIG (reference sequence). The CDR3 DNA sequence: TGTGCAGAGGGGGACCTAGAGGAGGGCTACACCTTC. It specifies CAEGDLEEGYTF.

The V gene is TRBV27, the J gene TRBJ1-5, with TRBD1 matching 9 bases. V dropped 6 bases and J dropped 4; count of bases not matched to a gene: 7. The CDR3 has 15 residues. Looked up from germline, CDR1 is MNHEY and CDR2 is SMNVEV (reference sequence). This CDR3 is CASSPSDRGNQPQHF. DNA of the CDR3: TGTGCCAGCAGCCCCTCCGACAGGGGGAATCAGCCCCAGCATTTT.

This clone was seen a single time. This chain links TRBV24-1 with TRBJ2-1, with D tentatively TRBD1 (8 bases). CDR1 KGHDR and CDR2 SFDVKD come from the germline V gene. This CDR3 is 12 amino acids long. Trimming took off 9 bases at V and 9 bases at J, with 14 bases between the two ends. CDR3 residues: CATGQGGGEQFF. The DNA for the CDR3 is TGTGCCACCGGACAGGGAGGGGGTGAGCAGTTCTTC.

V and J are TRBV12-3 or TRBV12-4 and TRBJ2-1; TRBD2 aligns across 10 bases. The CDR3 sequence is 12 residues long. After removal of 3 bases from V and 13 bases from J, the junction contained 3 bases not matched to a gene. CDR3 DNA: TGTGCCAGCAGTTTTGGACTAGCGGTTCAGTTCTTC. Protein: CASSFGLAVQFF.

The chain is built from TRBV2 and TRBJ1-2; TRBD1 is a possible D gene (5 bases). Germline CDR1 and CDR2: SNHLY and FYNNEI. The length of the CDR3 is 14 residues. The V and J ends lost 3 bases and 3 bases respectively, with 11 bases between them. As DNA, the CDR3 is TGTGCCAGCAGTGAGGTTGGGGACTACTATGGCTACACCTTC. Encoded protein: CASSEVGDYYGYTF.

V gene TRBV4-1 combines with J gene TRBJ2-7, with 8 nucleotides matching TRBD1. V shed 0 bases, J shed 3 bases, and the junction held 7 bases outside the gene matches. This CDR3 contains 16 residues. Germline CDR1 MGHRA, CDR2 YSYEKL. The CDR3: CASSQEGQGAFYEQYF. The DNA of the CDR3 is TGCGCCAGCAGCCAAGAGGGTCAGGGGGCTTTCTACGAGCAGTACTTC.

The chain carries TRBV4-1 and TRBJ2-6; D is uncertain. Germline-derived CDR1 and CDR2 are MGHRA and YSYEKL. This CDR3 comprises 16 residues. With 4 bases removed from V and 3 bases from J, the gap between germline ends came to 13 bases. The DNA for the CDR3 is TGCGCCAGCAGCCGCCCAACTCCCGGTGGGGCCAACGTCCTGACTTTC. This translates into CASSRPTPGGANVLTF.

The V gene is TRBV6-2 or TRBV6-3, the J gene TRBJ2-3; D is unresolved. Germline CDR1 and CDR2: MNHEY and SVGEGT. V was shortened by 2 bases and J by 2 bases, with 8 bases between the two germline ends. The length of the CDR3 is 14 residues. CDR3 nucleotide sequence: TGTGCCAGCAGTTACGGGCCGCTCACAGATACGCAGTATTTT. Residues: CASSYGPLTDTQYF.

The chain is built from TRBV18 and TRBJ2-7; 7 bases line up with TRBD1. Per germline, CDR1 KGHSH and CDR2 LQKENI. The CDR3 sequence is 14 residues long. The trim removed 2 bases at V and 5 bases at J, leaving 6 bases unmatched. As DNA, the CDR3 is TGTGCCAGCTCACCAATTAGGGACAGCAACGAGCAGTACTTC. Its translation: CASSPIRDSNEQYF.

The chain carries TRBV11-1 and TRBJ1-1, with D possibly matching TRBD1 (6 bases). Germline CDR1 and CDR2: SGHAT and FQDESV (reference sequence). V lost 3 bases, J lost 3 bases, and 14 bases lay in between. The CDR3 runs to 15 residues. The CDR3 here is CASSLFGQPYTEAFF. The DNA for the CDR3 is TGTGCCAGCAGCTTGTTCGGACAGCCTTACACTGAAGCTTTCTTT.

The rearrangement links TRBV5-1 to TRBJ2-1; 8 positions match TRBD2. V shed 6 bases and J 1 base; nucleotides not matched to a gene: 6. CDR1 is SGHRS, CDR2 YFSETQ, per germline. This CDR3 has 15 amino acids. CDR3 protein: CASIPGGESYNEQFF. The CDR3 bases are TGCGCCAGCATTCCCGGGGGGGAGTCCTACAATGAGCAGTTCTTC.

The rearrangement uses TRBV6-1 and TRBJ1-1; a possible D gene is TRBD1 (6 bases). Germline lookup yields CDR1 MNHNS and CDR2 SASEGT. The CDR3 has 14 residues. Trimming cost V 2 bases and J 5 bases, with 12 bases left between them. CDR3 residues: CASSEINRETEAFF. The CDR3, as DNA: TGTGCCAGCAGTGAAATAAACAGGGAAACTGAAGCTTTCTTT.

This clone was seen just once. The chain employs TRBV7-9 and TRBJ1-2, with D unresolved. Between the trimmed V and J ends, which lost 8 bases and 3 bases, there was a span of 19 bases. CDR3 length: 15 residues. Germline V gene lookup returns CDR1 SEHNR and CDR2 FQNEAQ (reference sequence). The CDR3 bases are TGTGCCAGCGGGCCACTGACCCTGGGCGACTATGGCTACACCTTC. Translating it yields CASGPLTLGDYGYTF.

This chain connects TRBV5-1 to TRBJ1-1, with 9 bases lining up with TRBD1. The junction had 11 bases not matched to a gene; V was cut back by 4 bases and J by 10 bases. The CDR3 is 14 amino acids. Germline CDR1 is SGHRS and CDR2 is YFSETQ. CDR3 region: CASSEGQGRWGAFF. The CDR3 coding sequence is TGCGCCAGCAGCGAGGGACAGGGACGTTGGGGAGCTTTCTTT. The entire variable domain, with the rest obtained from reference TRBV5-1 and TRBJ1-1, is as follows: KAGVTQTPRYLIKTRGQQVTLSCSPISGHRSVSWYQQTPGQGLQFLFEYFSETQRNKGNFPGRFSGRQFSNSRSEMNVSTLELGDSALYLCASSEGQGRWGAFFGQGTRLTVV.

The CDR3 region has the DNA TGTGCCAGCAGTCGATCCGGGGGGGACACTGAAGCTTTCTTT. Translation gives CASSRSGGDTEAFF. The rearrangement joins TRBV7-3 to TRBJ1-1; a weak D match, TRBD1 (5 bases). Germline CDR1 and CDR2: SGHTA and FQGTGA. This CDR3 is 14 amino acids long. Trimming stripped 6 bases from V and 3 bases from J, with 14 bases between.

The chain is built from TRBV10-3 and TRBJ1-4, with TRBD1 matching over 7 bases. With V trimmed by 0 bases and J by 5 bases, 3 bases remained unmatched. Germline lookup yields CDR1 ENHRY and CDR2 SYGVKD. This CDR3 is 15 amino acids long. CDR3 DNA: TGTGCCATCAGTGAGTCGACAGGGAAAAATGAAAAACTGTTTTTT. Protein: CAISESTGKNEKLFF.

V and J are TRBV19 and TRBJ1-5, with 7 bases that match TRBD1. CDR1 and CDR2 (germline): LNHDA, SQIVND (reference sequence). The V gene end was trimmed by 3 bases and the J gene end by 4 bases; junction bases not matched to a gene: 9. CDR3 length: 16 residues. The DNA of the CDR3 is TGTGCCAGTAGTATGTGGGGACAGAAAACAAATCAGCCCCAGCATTTT. This sequence encodes CASSMWGQKTNQPQHF.

This clone was seen a single time. The chain carries TRBV28 and TRBJ2-7; possible D gene TRBD1, 6 bases. The CDR3 contains 16 residues. Trimming removed 6 bases from V and 7 bases from J, with 25 bases in between. In germline, CDR1 is MDHEN, CDR2 SYDVKM. The CDR3 loop reads CASRAPSGGARREQYF. CDR3 nucleotide sequence: TGTGCCAGCAGGGCCCCGAGTGGGGGCGCCCGGAGGGAGCAGTACTTC.

In this sample, this clone turned up once. V is TRBV30 and J is TRBJ1-5, with 10 bases lining up with TRBD1. This CDR3 has 17 residues. The germline V gene encodes CDR1 GTSNPN and CDR2 SVGIG (reference sequence). Unmatched junction bases numbered 9, after V lost 4 bases and J lost 0 bases. The DNA of the CDR3 is TGTGCCTGGAACTGGGACAGGGGAAAATATAGCAATCAGCCCCAGCATTTT. Protein sequence: CAWNWDRGKYSNQPQHF.

The chain has TRBV6-2 or TRBV6-3 and TRBJ2-7; perhaps TRBD1 as D (7 bases). The length of the CDR3 is 15 residues. Per the germline V gene, CDR1 is MNHEY and CDR2 is SVGEGT. V lost 4 bases and J 4 bases, leaving 17 bases between the germline ends. The chain's CDR3 is CASSSILTGTYEQYF. In nucleotides, the CDR3 is TGTGCCAGCAGTTCCATCTTGACAGGGACTTACGAGCAGTACTTC.

V is TRBV6-2 or TRBV6-3 and J is TRBJ1-5; D is possibly TRBD1 (6 bases). Germline V CDR1 and CDR2: MNHEY, SVGEGT. V gave up 0 bases and J gave up 6 bases, with 12 bases separating them. The CDR3 length is 15 residues. The CDR3: CASSYSTGGSQPQHF. CDR3 sequence (DNA): TGTGCCAGCAGTTACTCTACGGGGGGCTCTCAGCCCCAGCATTTT.

The chain joins TRBV2 to TRBJ1-6; D perhaps matches TRBD1 (6 bases). Germline V gene sequence: CDR1 SNHLY, CDR2 FYNNEI. There are 16 residues in the CDR3. The germline V and J ends were trimmed by 6 bases and 0 bases, with 12 bases remaining between them. The DNA of the CDR3 is TGTGCCAGCAGGCTCACAGGGAGCTCCTATAATTCACCCCTCCACTTT. Protein product: CASRLTGSSYNSPLHF. Based on the CDR3 plus reference TRBV2 and TRBJ1-6, the full variable domain is EPEVTQTPSHQVTQMGQEVILRCVPISNHLYFYWYRQILGQKVEFLVSFYNNEISEKSEIFDDQFSVERPDGSNFTLKIRSTKLEDSAMYFCASRLTGSSYNSPLHFGNGTRLTVT.

The chain combines TRBV5-6 with TRBJ1-1; D is perhaps TRBD1 (6 bases). Germline CDR1 SGHDT, CDR2 YYEEEE. Trimming cost V 2 bases and J 3 bases, with 14 bases left between them. This CDR3 is 15 amino acids long. CDR3 amino acids: CASSFMGSGDTEAFF. Written as DNA, the CDR3 is TGTGCCAGCAGCTTCATGGGGTCAGGGGACACTGAAGCTTTCTTT.

The DNA for the CDR3 is TGTGCCAGCACACAGGGAAGGCGGCAGCCCCAGCATTTT. It encodes CASTQGRRQPQHF. The chain has TRBV2 and TRBJ1-5; weak D call: TRBD1 (6 bases). Germline CDR1 reads SNHLY; CDR2 reads FYNNEI. The CDR3 is 13 amino acids. Trimming removed 7 bases at V and 7 bases at J, with 14 bases between. Full variable domain (outside the CDR3, taken from reference TRBV2 and TRBJ1-5): EPEVTQTPSHQVTQMGQEVILRCVPISNHLYFYWYRQILGQKVEFLVSFYNNEISEKSEIFDDQFSVERPDGSNFTLKIRSTKLEDSAMYFCASTQGRRQPQHFGDGTRLSIL.

The chain recombines TRBV7-6 with TRBJ2-3; 7 bases line up with TRBD1. The CDR3 has 16 residues. Looked up from germline, CDR1 is SGHVS and CDR2 is FNYEAQ. V shed 1 base, J shed 1 base, and the junction held 5 bases outside the gene matches. The CDR3 DNA reads TGTGCCAGCAGCTTAGGACAGGGAAGGGGCACAGATACGCAGTATTTT. It specifies CASSLGQGRGTDTQYF.

This rearrangement joins TRBV18 to TRBJ1-2, with TRBD1 matching 7 bases. Unmatched junction bases numbered 8, after V lost 3 bases and J lost 7 bases. The CDR3 runs to 14 residues. Germline V gene data show CDR1 as KGHSH and CDR2 as LQKENI. The CDR3 here is CASSPPDRASGYTF. DNA for the CDR3: TGTGCCAGCTCACCCCCCGACAGGGCGTCTGGCTACACCTTC.

This clone has just a few counts. This chain connects TRBV10-3 to TRBJ2-2, with a weak D call TRBD2 (5 bases). V shed 0 bases and J shed 6 bases, with 5 bases lying between them. CDR1 is ENHRY, CDR2 SYGVKD, per germline. The CDR3 is 13 amino acids. CDR3 sequence: CAISESGAGELFF. The DNA of the CDR3 is TGTGCCATCAGTGAGTCCGGGGCCGGGGAGCTGTTTTTT.

This chain joins TRBV27 and TRBJ2-3, with D possibly TRBD1 on 5 matching bases. Germline V gene sequence: CDR1 MNHEY, CDR2 SMNVEV (reference sequence). V was pared by 5 bases and J by 8 bases, with 11 bases between. This CDR3 spans 12 amino acids. The CDR3 DNA follows: TGTGCCAGCAGTCTGGGGCAGAGTACGCAGTATTTT. It encodes CASSLGQSTQYF.

CDR3 DNA sequence: TGTGCCAGCAGTGGGGACAGGATACCCTACGAGCAGTACTTC. It codes for CASSGDRIPYEQYF. This rearrangement joins TRBV2 to TRBJ2-7; 8 nucleotides match TRBD1. The CDR3 runs 14 residues. Germline V gene data show CDR1 as SNHLY and CDR2 as FYNNEI. The junction had 4 bases not matched to a gene; V was cut back by 4 bases and J by 2 bases. The full variable domain, its missing parts supplied by reference TRBV2 and TRBJ2-7, is EPEVTQTPSHQVTQMGQEVILRCVPISNHLYFYWYRQILGQKVEFLVSFYNNEISEKSEIFDDQFSVERPDGSNFTLKIRSTKLEDSAMYFCASSGDRIPYEQYFGPGTRLTVT.